The next 2 T cell receptor beta chains were all read from a single sample in a study of OX40 agonist ivuxolimab in advanced cancers. Sequenced by immunoSEQ multiplex PCR; TCRdb stores in-frame clones only, minus some. The table includes approximately 44,000 clones, approximately 86% detected once. The material was CD4+ or CD8+ T cells sorted from blood, obtained in a trial of the OX40 agonist ivuxolimab. The source of these receptors is an adult with an advanced solid tumor such as melanoma, head and neck, liver or kidney cancer.

The chain combines TRBV27 with TRBJ2-1; the match to TRBD2 covers 8 bases. Trimming cost V 4 bases and J 3 bases; bases outside gene matches: 8. The germline V gene encodes CDR1 MNHEY and CDR2 SMNVEV (reference sequence). The CDR3 sequence is 16 residues long. The CDR3 nucleotides read TGTGCCAGCAGTTCCACCGGGACTAGGGGCTACAATGAGCAGTTCTTC. Protein product: CASSSTGTRGYNEQFF.

The V gene is TRBV7-8, the J gene TRBJ2-5, with 8 bases that match TRBD1. Germline loops: CDR1 SGHVS, CDR2 FQNEAQ. V was pared by 1 base and J by 1 base, with 2 bases of the junction left unmatched. The CDR3 is 15 residues long. CDR3 sequence (DNA): TGTGCCAGCAGCTTAGGTGACAGGGGCCAAGAGACCCAGTACTTC. As protein: CASSLGDRGQETQYF.